This TCR beta chain was sequenced for a study of cytomegalovirus exposure and HLA in healthy donors (dated by TCRdb to 2016 to 2017). For context, the study as a whole: An earlier analysis of 587 of the donors reported 250 to 300 Gb of sequence data and some 120 million unique TCR beta sequences from 190 million or so T cells. An early release covering roughly 600 HLA-typed donors comprised roughly 300 gigabases of sequencing data and roughly 86 million unique TCR sequences. Of the roughly 400 genotyped donors, 65% to 90% were placed in the genetic ancestry cluster associated with self-reported Caucasian donors. The study aimed to test whether signatures of past pathogen exposure could be identified by cataloging public T cell receptors. The study profiled the T cell repertoires of hundreds of subjects by immunosequencing and related them to cytomegalovirus serostatus. A separate validation cohort of approximately 120 different subjects was used in addition to the roughly 640-subject first cohort. To predict cytomegalovirus infection status, the study brought together high-throughput TCR immunosequencing, statistical association of individual TCRs with disease status, and machine learning. In a later analysis, previously published TCR beta repertoires from about 670 donors were re-analyzed and high-resolution HLA genotyping was added so that TCR occurrence patterns could be studied. Rather than drawing on any new phenotypic data, the later analysis identified candidate immune exposures from TCR beta sequences and the way those sequences occurred across donors. An earlier analysis of some 500 of the donors applied high-throughput TCR beta sequencing to assess whether each TCR beta V gene segment acted as functional or pseudogenic. Alongside the repertoire data, information on donor age, sex, ethnicity and CMV serostatus was compiled. A later genetic analysis took genome-wide SNP genotypes for 398 of the 666 donors and used that subset as a discovery cohort. All discovery cohort repertoires had been generated on a single sequencing platform. Class I and class II HLA loci were covered by the typing at four-digit resolution. Typing coverage varied by locus: about 629-630 donors for A, B, C, DRB1 and DQB1; approximately 500 for DQA1; nearly 610 for DPA1; 400 to 480 for DPB1. Roughly five DR-DQ haplotypes were handled as single units for association and clustering, since linkage in the cohort was strong. On average, 235,054 unique TCR beta nucleotide sequences were sequenced per donor among about 400 genotyped donors of the cohort, with roughly 20% of those sequences being non-productive.

Reading from cysteine to phenylalanine, the CDR3 counts 18 amino acids. Of all the DNA, just the CDR3 is kept, 54 bases in frame from base 1. Unmatched junction bases come to 19, with V trimmed by 2 bases and J by 7 bases. The CDR1 and CDR2 encoded by the germline V gene are SGHNT and YENEEA. In total, approximately 700 healthy bone marrow donors made up the cohort. At the time of sampling, all cohort members were nominally healthy, though unrecorded immune exposures were likely present. The donor tested CMV seropositive and was one of the 289 seropositive cohort members. A peripheral blood sample was provided by each donor, and peripheral blood mononuclear cells were used for TCR beta sequencing. Genomic DNA was extracted from the blood cell samples with the Qiagen DNeasy Blood Extraction Kit. A remark on this clone: Its recognized antigen is unknown. No clone much larger than this one lies a single base away; base qualities are absent.

Overall study results and their limits: A later genetic analysis reported fewer N-insertions in productive TCRs among donors in an Asian-associated ancestry cluster than the roughly 620-donor mean. Linkage disequilibrium might explain the correlated functional status among segregating V segments, but an unknown experimental factor could not be ruled out. A later analysis found that HLA-associated TCR beta chains were more clonally expanded and had lower generation probabilities than equally common non-associated chains. In this cohort, only TCR beta chains were sequenced, and detectable features were limited by the absence of alpha or paired-chain data. A few of the identified cytomegalovirus-associated TCR beta chains were confirmed in vitro to be specific for cytomegalovirus antigens. A later analysis associated 16,951 TCR beta sequences with specific HLA alleles at a false discovery rate of 0.05. Because counts were too low, about 18 rarely observed V segments, including chromosome 9 orphons, were excluded from the earlier analysis of around 590 of the donors. The study gave a list of 150 to 200 TCR beta chains associated with cytomegalovirus. Some IMGT-functional V segments, including TRBV6-2 and TRBV6-3, could not be distinguished by the 87-base-pair reads and were therefore excluded. A further reported finding was that TCR beta sequences accurately predicted the HLA-A and HLA-B alleles for most subjects in the first cohort. For the cohort, immune exposure information was limited to CMV serostatus. The presence/absence analyses assumed that sequencing depth was roughly uniform across donors, and that assumption may not be true. The authors suggested that the approach could potentially be extended to other disease states and immunological phenotypes. In an earlier analysis of around 600 of the donors, most TCR beta V segments appeared in productive rearrangements about 87% or about 30% of the time, broadly matching IMGT annotations. A later genetic analysis associated a missense DCLRE1C variant with V-gene and J-gene trimming of TCR beta chains, and an independent cohort replicated the association. According to a later analysis, TCR association rates differed among HLA loci, with DRB1 alleles showing the most associated TCRs and HLA-C alleles showing the fewest. Strong co-occurrence of HLA alleles, especially DR and DQ, made assigning TCR associations to individual alleles difficult. Most CMV-associated TCR beta chains appeared to be HLA-restricted in a later analysis, and the HLA associations seemed to be driven largely by CMV exposure. Most TCR sequences were observed very rarely across donors, whereas some public TCRs were present in many individuals. Several of the top co-occurrence clusters appeared to be linked to parvovirus B19, influenza, CMV and Epstein-Barr virus, according to a later analysis. Cytomegalovirus status was reported to be diagnosed by the classifier with high specificity and sensitivity in both the original and validation cohorts. Because HLA typing was unavailable for some donors at each locus, only the typed subset was used in association tests. A group of highly shared sequence variants was considered likely to be a technical artifact of the sequencing pipeline.

Libraries were constructed by the immunoSEQ multiplex PCR assay. A mixture of 60 forward primers for TCR Vbeta segments and 13 reverse primers for TCR Jbeta segments was used in the multiplex PCR. Amplification of the CDR3 region of rearranged TCR beta genes was performed with a multiplex PCR assay on genomic DNA. The Illumina HiSeq System was used to sequence the amplified TCR beta libraries as 87-base-pair reads. On the study's bioinformatics: A later analysis counted tens of millions of unique TCR beta chains across the 550 to 800 repertoires, and about 10 million of these chains were shared by at least two donors. Raw reads were error-corrected and collapsed into unique sequences with a nearest-neighbor algorithm that merged closely related sequences to remove PCR and sequencing errors. Alignment of CDR3 sequences to IMGT reference sequences was used to assign V, D and J gene segments. For a sequence to be retained, at least a six-nucleotide match to both a V gene segment and a J gene segment was required. A rearrangement counted as productive if the CDR3 had no stop codons and remained in frame with V and J, and every other rearrangement counted as non-productive. CDR3 was defined according to IMGT convention as the region running from the second conserved V-encoded cysteine to the conserved J-encoded phenylalanine. The earlier analysis of some 550 of the donors excluded any sequence lacking an unambiguous match to a single V gene segment. In an earlier analysis of almost 600 of the donors, a V segment was called functional when productive rearrangements were above 56.7%, and segregating when the standard deviation between donors exceeded 5%. A statistical classification framework was built to diagnose cytomegalovirus status from the catalog of TCR beta chain sequences. In a later analysis, TCR nucleotide sequences were compared against IMGT/GENE-DB human TR gene sequences so that V and J genes could be assigned. In a later analysis, CDR3 sequences and most-parsimonious VDJ recombination scenarios were assigned using the TCRdist pipeline. In a later analysis, every TCR beta chain was defined by the combination of its CDR3 amino acid sequence and its V-gene family, and reads without a unique V-gene family were dropped. In a later analysis, fewer than 650 highly shared, low-generation-probability nucleotide sequences were removed to address suspected cross-contamination and a sequencing artifact. In a later analysis, a clonal expansion index was calculated for each public chain from normalized within-repertoire ranks of inferred template counts. In a later analysis, generation probabilities were computed with a VDJ recombination model fitted to out-of-frame rearrangements, and the resulting probabilities were checked against IGoR. In a later analysis, hypergeometric tests were used to score TCR-TCR, TCR-HLA and TCR-CMV co-occurrence, with a repertoire-size bias correction applied to TCR pairs. In a later analysis, false discovery rates were estimated by permuting HLA or CMV assignments 20 times. In a later analysis, co-occurring TCRs were grouped using DBSCAN, and TCRdist sequence similarity was added for clustering within HLA-allele-positive subsets. Repertoires with fewer than 30,000 or more than 120,000 public chains were left out of co-occurrence clustering, as were about five repertoires with anomalous nucleotide sharing. Entries here come from immuneACCESS through TCRdb and include only in-frame sequences with V and J called. Some clones fail to appear in such tables; in the studies checked, an unresolved V gene covers under half of the shortfall, and the cause of the remainder is unknown. V, J and clone size were drawn from that table, and D and trimming were deduced from the DNA. The sample table contains 100,000 or so clones; only one count was recorded for 70% to 80% of them. The ten largest make up 4.1% of the sample.

This clonotype originated in a female donor in good health and CMV-seropositive. Sequenced material: PBMCs. The sequence links TRBV11-3 to TRBJ2-5; 7 of the junction bases match TRBD2. The CDR3 region has the sequence CASSLRSGGSPKVGTQYF. The nucleotide sequence reads as follows: TGTGCCAGCAGCTTACGATCGGGCGGGAGCCCCAAAGTAGGGACCCAGTACTTC.